One and the same sample provided the 20 T cell receptor beta chains below, sequenced in a study of T cell responses to AZD1222 COVID-19 vaccine. The method was immunoSEQ multiplex PCR; TCRdb's version includes in-frame clones alone and lacks a portion of them. The sample has 95,000 to 150,000 clones; about 90% are singletons. Material: peripheral blood, obtained on day 0 of AZD1222 vaccination. The receptor set was obtained from an adult in good health.

The chain uses TRBV28 and TRBJ2-5, with TRBD1 identical over 8 bases. CDR3 length equals 14 residues. Germline V lookup: CDR1 MDHEN, CDR2 SYDVKM. The V gene end was trimmed by 2 bases and the J gene end by 2 bases; junction bases not matched to a gene: 1. The CDR3: CASSLQGAQETQYF. CDR3 nucleotide sequence: TGTGCCAGCAGTTTACAGGGGGCTCAAGAGACCCAGTACTTC.

V and J are TRBV20-1 and TRBJ1-2; unclear D gene. V lost 5 bases and J lost 3, with 4 bases in between. The CDR3 is made up of 10 amino acids. Germline values: CDR1 DFQATT, CDR2 SNEGSKA (reference sequence). The CDR3 reads CSAVDYGYTF. The CDR3 DNA reads as TGCAGTGCTGTCGACTATGGCTACACCTTC.

CDR3 sequence: CASSLGGNTEAFF. As DNA, the CDR3 is TGTGCCAGCAGCTTGGGTGGGAACACTGAAGCTTTCTTT. The rearrangement links TRBV5-6 to TRBJ1-1; D unresolved. V was pared by 0 bases and J by 1 base, with 4 bases between. Germline lookup yields CDR1 SGHDT and CDR2 YYEEEE. The CDR3 consists of 13 residues. The full variable domain, in which reference TRBV5-6 and TRBJ1-1 provide the parts outside the CDR3, is DAGVTQSPTHLIKTRGQQVTLRCSPKSGHDTVSWYQQALGQGPQFIFQYYEEEERQRGNFPDRFSGHQFPNYSSELNVNALLLGDSALYLCASSLGGNTEAFFGQGTRLTVV.

This chain connects TRBV28 to TRBJ2-1; 12 bases map to TRBD2. Per germline, CDR1 MDHEN and CDR2 SYDVKM. J gave up 9 bases and V 3 bases, and 6 bases lay outside the gene matches. The CDR3 contains 15 residues. DNA for the CDR3: TGTGCCAGCAGTTTGACTAGCGGGAGAACGGGTGAGCAGTTCTTC. It encodes CASSLTSGRTGEQFF.

Comments on this clone: The sample has other DNA sequences that encode this CDR3 too. The gene calls are TRBV3-1 (or the pseudogene TRBV3-2) and TRBJ2-2; tentative D call: TRBD1 (5 bases). Germline V gene lookup returns CDR1 LGHDT and CDR2 YNNKEL (reference sequence). Trimming took off 4 bases at V and 5 bases at J, with 8 bases between the two ends. The CDR3 is 13 amino acids. CDR3 DNA sequence: TGTGCCAGCAGCCGGGGCCTGACCGGGGAGCTGTTTTTT. Residues: CASSRGLTGELFF.

V gene TRBV7-2 combines with J gene TRBJ2-1, with D unclear. The CDR3 loop spans 11 amino acids. The V and J ends lost 6 bases and 10 bases respectively, with 10 bases between them. Germline V gene data show CDR1 as SGHTA and CDR2 as FQGNSA. The CDR3 DNA is TGTGCCAGCAGTTCCCTACGGGAGCAGTTCTTC. It specifies CASSSLREQFF.

In nucleotides, the CDR3 is TGTGCCAGCAGCTTAGTTGGGTCTGGAAACACCATATATTTT. This codes for CASSLVGSGNTIYF. The rearrangement joins TRBV11-2 to TRBJ1-3; no clear D. Germline V lookup: CDR1 SGHAT, CDR2 FQNNGV. V gave up 1 base and J gave up 1 base, with 5 bases separating them. The CDR3 has 14 residues.

V and J are TRBV3-1 (or the pseudogene TRBV3-2) and TRBJ2-7, with TRBD2 matching over 7 bases. V lost 4 bases, J lost 6 bases, and 6 bases stayed unmatched. The germline V gene encodes CDR1 LGHDT and CDR2 YNNKEL (reference sequence). The CDR3 extends over 13 amino acids. CDR3 DNA sequence: TGTGCCAGCAGCCCGGCGCCGGGAGGCGAGCAGTACGTC. This encodes CASSPAPGGEQYV.

This chain joins TRBV5-4 and TRBJ1-2, with TRBD1 identical over 9 bases. This CDR3 has 14 amino acids. Germline V gene data show CDR1 as SGHNT and CDR2 as YYREEE (reference sequence). V dropped 4 bases and J dropped 5; count of bases not matched to a gene: 6. The CDR3 DNA reads TGTGCCAGCAGCACCACAGGGGGCTCATATGGCTACACCTTC. It encodes CASSTTGGSYGYTF. The whole variable domain, filled in from reference TRBV5-4 and TRBJ1-2, reads ETGVTQSPTHLIKTRGQQVTLRCSSQSGHNTVSWYQQALGQGPQFIFQYYREEENGRGNFPPRFSGLQFPNYSSELNVNALELDDSALYLCASSTTGGSYGYTFGSGTRLTVV.

This sequence joins TRBV3-1 (or the pseudogene TRBV3-2) and TRBJ1-6; TRBD1 matches at 9 bases. V shed 4 bases, J shed 5 bases, and the junction held 6 bases outside the gene matches. This CDR3 region has 16 residues. Germline loops: CDR1 LGHDT, CDR2 YNNKEL (reference sequence). The CDR3 protein is CASSPAGTGNNSPLHF. CDR3 in DNA: TGTGCCAGCAGCCCGGCCGGGACAGGGAATAATTCACCCCTCCACTTT.

V is TRBV30 and J is TRBJ1-6; D unclear. Looked up from germline, CDR1 is GTSNPN and CDR2 is SVGIG (reference sequence). The CDR3 contains 13 residues. With 5 bases removed from V and 5 bases from J, the gap between germline ends came to 10 bases. For the CDR3, the DNA is TGTGCCTGGGCACAACAAAATAATTCACCCCTCCACTTT. Amino acid sequence: CAWAQQNNSPLHF.

The chain recombines TRBV24-1 with TRBJ2-5, with D unclear. The CDR3 consists of 13 residues. V gave up 3 bases and J gave up 1 base, with 5 bases separating them. CDR1 and CDR2 from the germline V gene are KGHDR and SFDVKD. The CDR3 loop reads CATSDLFQETQYF. CDR3 coding DNA: TGTGCCACCAGTGATCTGTTCCAAGAGACCCAGTACTTC.

This chain uses TRBV5-1 with TRBJ1-1; TRBD1 agrees at 7 bases. The trim removed 2 bases at V and 6 bases at J, leaving 7 bases unmatched. Germline loops: CDR1 SGHRS, CDR2 YFSETQ. The CDR3 has 14 amino acids. The CDR3 sequence is CASSFDRVGSEAFF. CDR3 DNA: TGCGCCAGCAGCTTTGACAGGGTGGGTTCTGAAGCTTTCTTT.

The rearrangement joins TRBV5-4 to TRBJ1-6; D is ambiguous. The CDR3 has 14 residues. Germline values: CDR1 SGHNT, CDR2 YYREEE (reference sequence). V was cut by 4 bases and J by 8 bases, with 13 bases left in between. CDR3: CASSEEWEDSPLHF. The CDR3 nucleotides are TGTGCCAGCAGCGAAGAGTGGGAGGATTCACCCCTCCACTTT.

This chain connects TRBV5-1 to TRBJ2-7; D possibly corresponds to TRBD1 (6 bases). The CDR3 consists of 17 residues. CDR1 and CDR2 from the germline V gene are SGHRS and YFSETQ. The V gene lost 0 bases and the J gene lost 3 bases, with 19 bases spanning the gap. The CDR3 DNA reads as TGCGCCAGCAGCTTGGAGCGCCGGCGCAGGGGCCTCTACGAGCAGTACTTC. As protein: CASSLERRRRGLYEQYF. Based on the CDR3 plus reference TRBV5-1 and TRBJ2-7, the full variable domain is KAGVTQTPRYLIKTRGQQVTLSCSPISGHRSVSWYQQTPGQGLQFLFEYFSETQRNKGNFPGRFSGRQFSNSRSEMNVSTLELGDSALYLCASSLERRRRGLYEQYFGPGTRLTVT.

The chain uses TRBV11-2 and TRBJ1-6; D is unresolved. CDR1 SGHAT and CDR2 FQNNGV come from the germline V gene. CDR3 size: 13 residues. V shed 2 bases and J shed 8 bases, with 7 bases lying between them. CDR3 loop: CASSLLRDSPLHF. In nucleotides, the CDR3 is TGTGCCAGCAGCTTACTCCGTGATTCACCCCTCCACTTT.

This clone was seen once. V is TRBV30 and J is TRBJ1-4; no clear D. In germline, CDR1 is GTSNPN, CDR2 SVGIG (reference sequence). The V end lost 0 bases, the J end lost 6 bases, and 5 bases lay between the germline ends. This CDR3 is 12 amino acids long. The CDR3 region has the DNA TGTGCCTGGAGTGTACAAGATGAAAAACTGTTTTTT. As protein: CAWSVQDEKLFF.

This chain uses TRBV9 with TRBJ1-1, with 11 positions matching TRBD1. Trimming took 4 bases from V and 5 from J; bases not matched to a gene: 10. Germline V gene data show CDR1 as SGDLS and CDR2 as YYNGEE. The CDR3 is made up of 16 amino acids. This CDR3 is CASSSGTGGIWTEAFF. As DNA, the CDR3 is TGTGCCAGCAGCTCTGGGACAGGGGGAATATGGACTGAAGCTTTCTTT.

The chain is built from TRBV27 and TRBJ1-6; the match to TRBD1 covers 8 bases. The germline CDR1 and CDR2 sequences are MNHEY and SMNVEV (reference sequence). With V trimmed by 5 bases and J by 9 bases, 15 bases remained unmatched. This CDR3 is 17 amino acids long. CDR3 residues: CASSPTFGQGSVSPLHF. In DNA, the CDR3 is TGTGCCAGCAGTCCGACCTTCGGACAGGGCTCTGTTTCACCCCTCCACTTT.

CDR3 nucleotides: TGCGCCAGCAGCTTGGGGGCGGGGAACATTCAGTACTTC. It is translated as CASSLGAGNIQYF. The chain combines TRBV5-1 with TRBJ2-4; weak D call: TRBD2 (6 bases). CDR1 and CDR2 (germline): SGHRS, YFSETQ. Trimming cost V 0 bases and J 7 bases, with 8 bases left between them. The CDR3 runs to 13 residues.